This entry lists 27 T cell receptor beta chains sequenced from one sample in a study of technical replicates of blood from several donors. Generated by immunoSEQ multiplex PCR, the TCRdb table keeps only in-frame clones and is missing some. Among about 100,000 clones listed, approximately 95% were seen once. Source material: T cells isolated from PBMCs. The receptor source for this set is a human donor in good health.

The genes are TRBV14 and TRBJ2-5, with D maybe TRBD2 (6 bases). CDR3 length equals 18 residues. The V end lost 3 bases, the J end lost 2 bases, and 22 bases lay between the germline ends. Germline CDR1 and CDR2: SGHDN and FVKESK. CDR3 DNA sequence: TGTGCCAGCAGCCACTCTAGCGCCGACATCTTGGGGCAAGAGACCCAGTACTTC. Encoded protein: CASSHSSADILGQETQYF.

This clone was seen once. CDR3 DNA sequence: TGTGCCTGGAGTATAGGGGCCACAGATACGCAGTATTTT. Translating it yields CAWSIGATDTQYF. The J gene is TRBJ2-3, the V gene TRBV30; D perhaps matches TRBD1 (5 bases). Trimming cost V 2 bases and J 2 bases, with 8 bases left between them. The CDR3 runs 13 residues. The germline V gene has CDR1 GTSNPN and CDR2 SVGIG (reference sequence).

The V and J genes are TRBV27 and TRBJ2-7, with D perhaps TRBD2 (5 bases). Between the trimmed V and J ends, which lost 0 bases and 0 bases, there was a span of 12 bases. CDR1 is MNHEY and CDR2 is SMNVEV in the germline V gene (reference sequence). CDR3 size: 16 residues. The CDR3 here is CASSLSRASSSYEQYF. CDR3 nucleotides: TGTGCCAGCAGTTTATCGAGGGCATCGAGCTCCTACGAGCAGTACTTC.

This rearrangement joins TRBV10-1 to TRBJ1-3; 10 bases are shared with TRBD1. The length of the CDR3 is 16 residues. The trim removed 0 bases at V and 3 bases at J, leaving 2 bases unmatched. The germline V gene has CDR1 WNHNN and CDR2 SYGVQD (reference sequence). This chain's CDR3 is CASSESTGGFGNTIYF. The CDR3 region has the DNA TGCGCCAGCAGTGAGTCGACAGGGGGCTTTGGAAACACCATATATTTT.

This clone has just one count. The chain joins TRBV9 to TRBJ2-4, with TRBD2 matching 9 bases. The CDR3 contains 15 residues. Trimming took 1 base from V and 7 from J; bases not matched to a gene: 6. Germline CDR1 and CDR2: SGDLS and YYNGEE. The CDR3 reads CASSVWAGGLNIQYF. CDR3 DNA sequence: TGTGCCAGCAGCGTATGGGCGGGAGGGCTGAACATTCAGTACTTC.

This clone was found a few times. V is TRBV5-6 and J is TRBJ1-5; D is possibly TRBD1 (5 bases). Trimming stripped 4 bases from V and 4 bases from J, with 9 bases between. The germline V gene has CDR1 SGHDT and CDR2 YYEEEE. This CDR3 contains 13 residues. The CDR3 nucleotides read TGTGCCAGCAGCCCCCGACAGAATCAGCCCCAGCATTTT. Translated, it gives CASSPRQNQPQHF.

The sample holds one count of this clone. CDR3: CASSTGLAGYEQYF. CDR3 sequence (DNA): TGTGCCAGCAGTACAGGACTAGCGGGCTACGAGCAGTACTTC. J is TRBJ2-7 and V is TRBV9, with 11 bases matching TRBD2. Germline assignment: CDR1 SGDLS and CDR2 YYNGEE. The CDR3 is made up of 14 amino acids. Trimming removed 5 bases from V and 3 bases from J; junction bases left unmatched: 4.

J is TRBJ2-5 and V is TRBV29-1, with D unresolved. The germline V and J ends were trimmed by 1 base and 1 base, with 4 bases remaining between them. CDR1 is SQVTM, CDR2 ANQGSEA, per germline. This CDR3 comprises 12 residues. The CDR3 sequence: CSVEGAQETQYF. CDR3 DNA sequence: TGCAGCGTTGAAGGGGCCCAAGAGACCCAGTACTTC.

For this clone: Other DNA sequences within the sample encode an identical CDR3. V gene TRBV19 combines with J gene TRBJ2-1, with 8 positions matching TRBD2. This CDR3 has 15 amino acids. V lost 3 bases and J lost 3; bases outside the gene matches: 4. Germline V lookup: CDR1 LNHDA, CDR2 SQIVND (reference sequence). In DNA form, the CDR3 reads TGTGCCAGTAGTATCGGAACTAGCGGCTACAATGAGCAGTTCTTC. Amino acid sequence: CASSIGTSGYNEQFF.

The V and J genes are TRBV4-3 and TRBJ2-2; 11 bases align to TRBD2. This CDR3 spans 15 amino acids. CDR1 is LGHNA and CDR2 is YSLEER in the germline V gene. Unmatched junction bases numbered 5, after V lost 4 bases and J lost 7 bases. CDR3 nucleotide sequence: TGCGCCAGCAGCCGCCTAGGACTAGCGGGCGGGGAGCTGTTTTTT. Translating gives CASSRLGLAGGELFF.

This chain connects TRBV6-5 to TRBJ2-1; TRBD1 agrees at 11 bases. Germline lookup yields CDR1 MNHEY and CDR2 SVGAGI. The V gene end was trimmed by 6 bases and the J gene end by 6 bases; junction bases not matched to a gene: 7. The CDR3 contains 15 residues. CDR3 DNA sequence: TGTGCCAGCAGCTCCTTAGGGACAGGGGGCAATGAGCAGTTCTTC. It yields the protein CASSSLGTGGNEQFF.

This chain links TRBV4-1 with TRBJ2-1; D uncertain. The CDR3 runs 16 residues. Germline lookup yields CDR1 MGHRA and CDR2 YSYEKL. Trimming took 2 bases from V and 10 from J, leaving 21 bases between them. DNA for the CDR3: TGCGCCAGCAGCCAATTGTTATTAGAGCGCCCTGGGGAGCAGTTCTTC. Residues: CASSQLLLERPGEQFF.

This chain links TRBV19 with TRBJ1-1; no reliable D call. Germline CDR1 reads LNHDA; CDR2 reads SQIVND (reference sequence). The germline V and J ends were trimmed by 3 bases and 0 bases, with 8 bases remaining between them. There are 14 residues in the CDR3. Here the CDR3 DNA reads TGTGCCAGTAGTATTCCCTATGTGAACACTGAAGCTTTCTTT. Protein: CASSIPYVNTEAFF.

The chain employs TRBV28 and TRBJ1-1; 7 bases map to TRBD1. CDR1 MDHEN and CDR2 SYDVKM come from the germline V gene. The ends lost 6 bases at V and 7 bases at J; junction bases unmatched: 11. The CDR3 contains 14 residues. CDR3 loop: CASSSTDRKYEAFF. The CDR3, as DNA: TGTGCCAGCAGCTCTACGGACAGGAAATATGAAGCTTTCTTT.

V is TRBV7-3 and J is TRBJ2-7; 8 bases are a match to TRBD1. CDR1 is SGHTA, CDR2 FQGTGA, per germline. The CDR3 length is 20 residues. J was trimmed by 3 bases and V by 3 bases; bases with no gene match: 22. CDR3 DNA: TGTGCCAGCAGCTTCCCGGGACAGGTCAAACCTAACCCAACATTCTACGAGCAGTACTTC. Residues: CASSFPGQVKPNPTFYEQYF.

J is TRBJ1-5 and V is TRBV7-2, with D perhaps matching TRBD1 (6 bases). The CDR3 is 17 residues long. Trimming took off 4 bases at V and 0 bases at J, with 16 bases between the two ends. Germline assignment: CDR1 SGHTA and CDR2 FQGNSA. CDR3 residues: CASSWGNRDYSNQPQHF. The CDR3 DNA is TGTGCCAGCAGCTGGGGTAACAGGGATTATAGCAATCAGCCCCAGCATTTT.

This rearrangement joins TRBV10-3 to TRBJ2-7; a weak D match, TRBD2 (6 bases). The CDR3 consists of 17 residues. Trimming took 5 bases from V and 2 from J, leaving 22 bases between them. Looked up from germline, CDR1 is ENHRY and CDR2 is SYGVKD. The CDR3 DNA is TGTGCCATCAGTATAACTCAAACTAGCAGTGGGGCCTACGAGCAGTACTTC. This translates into CAISITQTSSGAYEQYF.

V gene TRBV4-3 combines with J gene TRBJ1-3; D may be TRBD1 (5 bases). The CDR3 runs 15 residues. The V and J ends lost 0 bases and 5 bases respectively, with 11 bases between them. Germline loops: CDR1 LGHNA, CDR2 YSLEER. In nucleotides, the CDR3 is TGCGCCAGCAGCCAAGATAGGGCAGGGAGAAACACCATATATTTT. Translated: CASSQDRAGRNTIYF.

CDR3 sequence: CASSLGQTYEQYF. The CDR3 DNA reads as TGTGCCAGCAGCTTAGGACAAACCTACGAGCAGTACTTC. The V call is TRBV11-2, the J call TRBJ2-7; D uncertain. The V end was cut by 1 base, the J end by 2 bases, with 6 bases between. The germline V gene has CDR1 SGHAT and CDR2 FQNNGV. This CDR3 has 13 amino acids.

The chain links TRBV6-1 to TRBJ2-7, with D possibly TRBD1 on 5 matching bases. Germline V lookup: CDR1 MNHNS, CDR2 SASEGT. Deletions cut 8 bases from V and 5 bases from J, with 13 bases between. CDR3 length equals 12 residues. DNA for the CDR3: TGTGCCAGCGAGGACATTTCCCACGAGCAGTACTTC. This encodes CASEDISHEQYF.

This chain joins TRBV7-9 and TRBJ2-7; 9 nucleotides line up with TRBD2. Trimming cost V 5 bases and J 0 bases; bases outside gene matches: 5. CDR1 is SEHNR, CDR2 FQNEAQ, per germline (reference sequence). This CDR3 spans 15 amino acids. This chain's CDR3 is CASSPSGRSSYEQYF. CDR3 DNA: TGTGCCAGCAGCCCCAGCGGGAGGAGCTCCTACGAGCAGTACTTC.

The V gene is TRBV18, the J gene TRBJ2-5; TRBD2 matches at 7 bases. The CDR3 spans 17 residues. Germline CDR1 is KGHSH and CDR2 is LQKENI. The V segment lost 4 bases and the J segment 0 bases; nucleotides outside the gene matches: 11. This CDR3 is CASSLGLLGRYQETQYF. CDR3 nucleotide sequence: TGTGCCAGCTCACTGGGACTGCTCGGGAGGTACCAAGAGACCCAGTACTTC.

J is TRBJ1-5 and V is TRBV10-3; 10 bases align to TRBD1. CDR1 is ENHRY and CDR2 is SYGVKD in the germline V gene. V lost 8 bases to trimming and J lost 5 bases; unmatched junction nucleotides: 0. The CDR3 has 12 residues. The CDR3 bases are TGTGCCATCGGGACAGGGGATCAGCCCCAGCATTTT. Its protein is CAIGTGDQPQHF.

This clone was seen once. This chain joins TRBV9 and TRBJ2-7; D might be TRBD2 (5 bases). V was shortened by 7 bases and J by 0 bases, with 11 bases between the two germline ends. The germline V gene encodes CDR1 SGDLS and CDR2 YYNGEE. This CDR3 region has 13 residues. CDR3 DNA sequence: TGTGCCAGCGCCCTGAGGGACTCCTACGAGCAGTACTTC. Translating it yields CASALRDSYEQYF.

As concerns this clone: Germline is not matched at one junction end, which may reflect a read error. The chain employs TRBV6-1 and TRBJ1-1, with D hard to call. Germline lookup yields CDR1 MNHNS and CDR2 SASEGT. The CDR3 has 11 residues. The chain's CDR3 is CASSENSEAFF. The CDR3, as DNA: TGTGCCAGCAGTGAGAACTCTGAAGCTTTCTTT.

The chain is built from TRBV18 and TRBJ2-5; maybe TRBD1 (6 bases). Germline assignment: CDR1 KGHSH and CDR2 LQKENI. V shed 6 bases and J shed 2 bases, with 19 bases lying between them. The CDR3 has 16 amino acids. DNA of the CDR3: TGTGCCAGCTCTCTTTACCCCCCAGGGGTACAAGAGACCCAGTACTTC. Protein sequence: CASSLYPPGVQETQYF. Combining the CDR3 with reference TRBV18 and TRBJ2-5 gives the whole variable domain NAGVMQNPRHLVRRRGQEARLRCSPMKGHSHVYWYRQLPEEGLKFMVYLQKENIIDESGMPKERFSAEFPKEGPSILRIQQVVRGDSAAYFCASSLYPPGVQETQYFGPGTRLLVL.

This CDR3 is CAFPGGVDNEQFF. The CDR3 DNA sequence: TGCGCCTTCCCGGGAGGGGTAGACAATGAGCAGTTCTTC. The chain recombines TRBV10-1 with TRBJ2-1, with TRBD2 matching 8 bases. Germline-derived CDR1 and CDR2 are WNHNN and SYGVQD (reference sequence). The CDR3 is 13 residues long. The V and J ends lost 11 bases and 5 bases, in that order; junction bases with no gene match: 8.